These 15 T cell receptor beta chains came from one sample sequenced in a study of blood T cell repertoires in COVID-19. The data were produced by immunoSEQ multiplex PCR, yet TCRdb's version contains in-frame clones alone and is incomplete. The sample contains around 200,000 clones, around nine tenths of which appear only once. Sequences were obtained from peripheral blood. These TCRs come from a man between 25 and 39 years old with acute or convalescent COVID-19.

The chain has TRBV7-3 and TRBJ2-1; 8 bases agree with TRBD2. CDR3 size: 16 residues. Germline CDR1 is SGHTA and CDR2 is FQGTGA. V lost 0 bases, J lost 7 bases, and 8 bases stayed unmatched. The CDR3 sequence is CASSLTLAATRNEQFF. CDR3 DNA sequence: TGTGCCAGCAGCTTAACACTAGCGGCAACAAGGAATGAGCAGTTCTTC.

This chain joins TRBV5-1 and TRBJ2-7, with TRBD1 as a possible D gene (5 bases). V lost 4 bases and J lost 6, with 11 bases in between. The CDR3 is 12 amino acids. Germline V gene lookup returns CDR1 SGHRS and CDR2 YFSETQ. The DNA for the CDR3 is TGCGCCAGCAGCACCCCAGACAGCGAGCAGTACTTC. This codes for CASSTPDSEQYF. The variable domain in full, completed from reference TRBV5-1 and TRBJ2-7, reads KAGVTQTPRYLIKTRGQQVTLSCSPISGHRSVSWYQQTPGQGLQFLFEYFSETQRNKGNFPGRFSGRQFSNSRSEMNVSTLELGDSALYLCASSTPDSEQYFGPGTRLTVT.

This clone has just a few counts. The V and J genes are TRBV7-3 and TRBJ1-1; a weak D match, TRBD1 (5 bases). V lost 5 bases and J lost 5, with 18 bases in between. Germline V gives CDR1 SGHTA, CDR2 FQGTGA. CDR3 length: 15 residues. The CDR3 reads CASSRGPDGSTEAFF. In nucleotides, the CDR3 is TGTGCCAGCAGCAGGGGTCCCGATGGGTCGACTGAAGCTTTCTTT.

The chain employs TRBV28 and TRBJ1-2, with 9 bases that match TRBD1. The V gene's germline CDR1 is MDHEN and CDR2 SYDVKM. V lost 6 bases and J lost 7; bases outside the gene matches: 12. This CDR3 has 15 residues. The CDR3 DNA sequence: TGTGCCAGCAGCCCTCCGGGACAGGGTATGGGTGGCTACACCTTC. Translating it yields CASSPPGQGMGGYTF.

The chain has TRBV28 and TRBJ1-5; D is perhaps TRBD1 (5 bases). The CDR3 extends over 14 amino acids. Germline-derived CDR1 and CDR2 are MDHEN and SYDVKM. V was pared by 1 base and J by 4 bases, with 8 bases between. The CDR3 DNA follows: TGTGCCAGCAGTTTATTATCAGGGAATCAGCCCCAGCATTTT. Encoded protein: CASSLLSGNQPQHF.

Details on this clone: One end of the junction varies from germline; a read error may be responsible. CDR3 region: CASSLPGFYVQYF. The CDR3 DNA reads as TGTGCCAGCAGCCTCCCGGGATTCTACGTGCAGTACTTC. V and J are TRBV28 and TRBJ2-7; D might be TRBD2 (5 bases). The CDR3 runs 13 residues. Per the germline V gene, CDR1 is MDHEN and CDR2 is SYDVKM.

The DNA of the CDR3 is TGCGCCAGCAGCCCGACAGGGGAAAGCAATCAGCCCCAGCATTTT. Its translation: CASSPTGESNQPQHF. The chain uses TRBV5-1 and TRBJ1-5, with TRBD1 matching 8 bases. This CDR3 contains 15 residues. With V trimmed by 4 bases and J by 1 base, 4 bases remained unmatched. Germline CDR1 SGHRS, CDR2 YFSETQ.

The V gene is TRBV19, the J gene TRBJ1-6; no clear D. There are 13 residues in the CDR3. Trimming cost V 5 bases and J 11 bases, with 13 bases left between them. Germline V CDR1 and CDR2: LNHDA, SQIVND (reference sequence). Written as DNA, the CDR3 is TGTGCCAGTAGTTCCGGATTGGGCACACCCCTCCACTTT. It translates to CASSSGLGTPLHF.

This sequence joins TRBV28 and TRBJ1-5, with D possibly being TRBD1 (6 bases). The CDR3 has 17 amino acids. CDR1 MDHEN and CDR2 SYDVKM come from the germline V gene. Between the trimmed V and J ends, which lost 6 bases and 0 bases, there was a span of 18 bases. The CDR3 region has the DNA TGTGCCAGCAGCCCAGGGGCCGCACCTTATAGCAATCAGCCCCAGCATTTT. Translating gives CASSPGAAPYSNQPQHF.

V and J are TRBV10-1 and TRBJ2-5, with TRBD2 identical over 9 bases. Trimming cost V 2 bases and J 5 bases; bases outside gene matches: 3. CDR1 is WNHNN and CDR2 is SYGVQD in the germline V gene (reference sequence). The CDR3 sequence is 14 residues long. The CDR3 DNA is TGCGCCAGCAGTGAGCGACTAGCGGACGAGACCCAGTACTTC. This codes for CASSERLADETQYF.

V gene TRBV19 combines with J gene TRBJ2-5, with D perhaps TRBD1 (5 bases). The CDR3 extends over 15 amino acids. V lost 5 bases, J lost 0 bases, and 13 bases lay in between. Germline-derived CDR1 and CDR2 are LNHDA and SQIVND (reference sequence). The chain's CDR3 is CASSSTFRDQETQYF. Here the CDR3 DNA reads TGTGCCAGTAGTTCCACGTTCAGGGACCAAGAGACCCAGTACTTC.

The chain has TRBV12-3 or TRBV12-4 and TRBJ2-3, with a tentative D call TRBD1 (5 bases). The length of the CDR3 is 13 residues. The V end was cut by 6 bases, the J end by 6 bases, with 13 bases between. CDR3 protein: CASRKTAFDTQYF. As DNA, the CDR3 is TGTGCCAGCAGGAAGACAGCATTCGATACGCAGTATTTT.

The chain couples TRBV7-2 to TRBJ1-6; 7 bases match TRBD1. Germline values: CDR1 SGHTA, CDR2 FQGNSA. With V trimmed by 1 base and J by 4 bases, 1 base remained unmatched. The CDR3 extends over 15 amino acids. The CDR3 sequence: CASSLEQGYNSPLHF. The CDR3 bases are TGTGCCAGCAGCTTAGAACAGGGGTATAATTCACCCCTCCACTTT.

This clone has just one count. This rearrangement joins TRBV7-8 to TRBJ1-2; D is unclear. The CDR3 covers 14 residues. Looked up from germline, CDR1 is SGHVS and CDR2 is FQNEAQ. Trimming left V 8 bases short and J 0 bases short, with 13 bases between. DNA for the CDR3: TGTGCCAGCTCATGGGAGTTAACTAACTATGGCTACACCTTC. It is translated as CASSWELTNYGYTF.

This chain's CDR3 is CASSLGNSGANVLTF. DNA for the CDR3: TGTGCCAGCAGCTTGGGTAACTCTGGGGCCAACGTCCTGACTTTC. The V gene is TRBV5-8, the J gene TRBJ2-6; no clear D gene. Germline V gene lookup returns CDR1 SGHTS and CDR2 YDEGEE. Trimming took 0 bases from V and 0 from J, leaving 4 bases between them. This CDR3 is 15 amino acids long.